This T cell receptor (beta chain) was found in a study of neurological immune-mediated disorders. The table lists this clonotype with many counts. 5'RACE generated cDNA with 10-nucleotide random UMIs. Over 170 million TCR-beta sequences from 15-18 subjects came out of each sequencing run. TCRdb analysed the 5' RACE reads with MiXCR anew, one entry per CDR3 protein. The sample records about 19,000 distinct CDR3 sequences, 7.5% being singletons. The germline V gene encodes CDR1 SQVTM and CDR2 ANQGSEA. This CDR3 comprises 12 residues. V was cut by 7 bases and J by 1 base, with 10 bases left in between. The sorted libraries started from some 970,000 CD4+ or CD8+ T cells.

Sample: CD8+ T cells from blood. This chain joins TRBV29-1 and TRBJ1-1; tentative D call: TRBD1 (6 bases). The sequence was collected from a woman between 25 and 40 years old with HTLV-1-associated myelopathy (HAM/TSP). CDR3 amino acids: CSDTTGNTEAFF. In DNA, the CDR3 is TGCAGCGATACGACAGGGAACACTGAAGCTTTCTTT.